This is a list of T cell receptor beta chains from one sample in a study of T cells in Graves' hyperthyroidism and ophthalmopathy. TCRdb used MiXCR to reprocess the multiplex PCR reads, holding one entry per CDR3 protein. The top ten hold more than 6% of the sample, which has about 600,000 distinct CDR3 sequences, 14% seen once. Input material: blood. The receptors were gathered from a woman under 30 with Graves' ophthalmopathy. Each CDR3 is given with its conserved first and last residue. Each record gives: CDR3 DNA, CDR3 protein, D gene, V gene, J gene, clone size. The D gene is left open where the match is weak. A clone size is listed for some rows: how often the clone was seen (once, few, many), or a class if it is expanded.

TGTGCCAGCAGCTTAGGGAGGAACAATCAGCCCCAGCATTTT	CASSLGRNNQPQHF	.	TRBV7-2	TRBJ1-5	many
TGCAGTGCTAGAGATGGCGGGGGCGCAATGAGTCAGCCCCAGCATTTT	CSARDGGGAMSQPQHF	.	TRBV20-1	TRBJ1-5	.
TGTGCCAGCAGCCCCGCGGGACTACAGTACGAGCAGTACTTC	CASSPAGLQYEQYF	TRBD2	TRBV7-2	TRBJ2-7	.
TGTGCCAGCAGCCCCCAGACCTTTGGCACCGGGGAGCTGTTTTTT	CASSPQTFGTGELFF	.	TRBV9	TRBJ2-2	.
TGTGCCAGCAGTCCCCGGACAGGGGGTAATCAGCCCCAGCATTTT	CASSPRTGGNQPQHF	TRBD1	TRBV27	TRBJ1-5	many
TGTGCCAGCTCACACGGACAGGAAAAGAACTCCTACGAGCAGTACTTC	CASSHGQEKNSYEQYF	TRBD1	TRBV18	TRBJ2-7	.
TGCAGTGCCACTTCTCGGACGGGGCTAGCGGGAGTTTTCGCCTACGAGCAGTACTTC	CSATSRTGLAGVFAYEQYF	TRBD2	TRBV20-1	TRBJ2-7	many
TGTGCCAGTAGTAACTCACAGGATCCACACATTCAGTACTTC	CASSNSQDPHIQYF	.	TRBV19	TRBJ2-4	.
TGCAGTGCTAGTGAGCTAGCGGGAGGGACGACCTACGAGCAGTACTTC	CSASELAGGTTYEQYF	TRBD2	TRBV20-1	TRBJ2-7	many
TGCGCCAGCAGACGAGACAGCTCTGGGGCCAACGTCCTGACTTTC	CASRRDSSGANVLTF	.	TRBV5-1	TRBJ2-6	few
TGTGCCTGGAGCGGATTGAGCTACGAGCAGTACTTC	CAWSGLSYEQYF	.	TRBV30	TRBJ2-7	.
TGTGCCAGCAGTGAAGCGGGCTATGGCTACACCTTC	CASSEAGYGYTF	.	TRBV6-1	TRBJ1-2	.
TGTGCCAGCAGCCAAACTAGCACCCAAGAGACCCAGTACTTC	CASSQTSTQETQYF	.	TRBV3-1	TRBJ2-5	many